The 4 T cell receptor beta chains below all came from one sample that was sequenced in a study of cytomegalovirus exposure and HLA in healthy donors. Vbeta (60) and Jbeta (13) primers were used in the PCR. Method: immunoSEQ multiplex PCR; TCRdb's copy keeps in-frame clones and lacks some. The sample consists of over 100,000 clones, roughly 67% of them appearing once. Sequencing was done on a sample of PBMCs. These receptors originate from a man between 35 and 55 years old in good health and CMV-seronegative.

This clone was seen just once. This chain uses TRBV4-1 with TRBJ2-5, with a tentative D call TRBD2 (5 bases). Trimming removed 1 base from V and 3 bases from J, with 9 bases in between. Germline V gives CDR1 MGHRA, CDR2 YSYEKL. The CDR3 is 14 residues long. The CDR3 DNA reads as TGCGCCAGCAGCCAAGGGTCGCGGGAAGAGACCCAGTACTTC. Encoded protein: CASSQGSREETQYF.

This clone appeared a few times. This sequence joins TRBV7-9 and TRBJ1-2; D possibly corresponds to TRBD1 (6 bases). The CDR3 contains 15 residues. The ends were cut back, 4 bases at V and 8 bases at J, with 20 bases in the middle. Looked up from germline, CDR1 is SEHNR and CDR2 is FQNEAQ (reference sequence). CDR3 amino acids: CASSSMGRGGEGYTF. The CDR3 DNA reads as TGTGCCAGCAGCTCAATGGGCAGGGGCGGAGAAGGCTACACCTTC.

This chain connects TRBV4-2 to TRBJ2-1; D is possibly TRBD1 (6 bases). CDR3 length equals 15 residues. Germline CDR1 LGHNA, CDR2 YNFKEQ. Trimming removed 0 bases from V and 10 bases from J, with 16 bases in between. CDR3 in amino acids: CASSQEHRALGEQFF. In DNA form, the CDR3 reads TGTGCCAGCAGCCAAGAACACAGGGCGTTAGGGGAGCAGTTCTTC.

In the case of this clone: Other DNA sequences of this sample code for an identical CDR3. This rearrangement joins TRBV5-1 to TRBJ2-7; 8 positions agree with TRBD1. The CDR3 totals 15 residues. The germline gives CDR1 SGHRS, CDR2 YFSETQ. The V gene end was trimmed by 0 bases and the J gene end by 3 bases; junction bases not matched to a gene: 5. The CDR3 is CASSLGDRNNYEQYF. CDR3 nucleotide sequence: TGCGCCAGCAGCTTGGGGGACAGGAACAACTACGAGCAGTACTTC.